This is a list of T cell receptor beta chains from one sample in a study of cytomegalovirus exposure and HLA in healthy donors. Assay: immunoSEQ multiplex PCR; the TCRdb copy retains only in-frame clones and omits some. The sample holds about 150,000 clones; approximately 91% are singletons and the top ten take about 0.75%. The sample comprised PBMCs. The origin of the receptors is a man aged 18 to 29 in good health and CMV-seronegative. The CDR3 runs from the conserved cysteine through the conserved F or W. A D gene is named only where the DNA matches it firmly. Clone size is stated in some rows and not others, as once, few, many or a class when expanded.

15	.	TRBD2	TRBV4-3	TRBJ2-1	TGCGCCAGCAGCCAAGACCTTGGGAGGGGTGGTGAGCAGTTCTTC	CASSQDLGRGGEQFF
18	.	.	TRBV10-3	TRBJ1-5	TGTGCCATCAGTGCCCGCAAATCCTCTGGGGGCGTCTATCAGCCCCAGCATTTT	CAISARKSSGGVYQPQHF
15	.	.	TRBV6-6	TRBJ1-4	TGTGCCAGCAGCACAGTAGCGACAGGACGAGAAAAACTGTTTTTT	CASSTVATGREKLFF
16	.	.	TRBV18	TRBJ1-1	TGTGCCAGCTCACCAAGCGGGATGGGGGTTTTGACTGAAGCTTTCTTT	CASSPSGMGVLTEAFF
16	.	TRBD1	TRBV27	TRBJ1-2	TGTGCCAGCATGAATTCAGGGGGAACAGGGGTGGTTGGCTACACCTTC	CASMNSGGTGVVGYTF
14	.	.	TRBV5-5	TRBJ2-5	TGTGCCAGCAGCGATACAGGTATCCAAGAGACCCAGTACTTC	CASSDTGIQETQYF
16	.	TRBD2	TRBV27	TRBJ2-3	TGTGCCAGCAGTTTATCGGGACTAGCGGGCACAGATACGCAGTATTTT	CASSLSGLAGTDTQYF
13	.	.	TRBV10-3	TRBJ1-2	TGTGCCATCAGTGTAGAAGGGGCTAAGGGCTACACCTTC	CAISVEGAKGYTF
15	.	TRBD1	TRBV5-4	TRBJ1-6	TGTGCCAGCAGACAGGGACAGCTTTATAATTCACCCCTCCACTTT	CASRQGQLYNSPLHF
15	.	TRBD2	TRBV19	TRBJ2-1	TGTGCCAGTAGTATAGACAGCGGGAGGGCCAATGAGCAGTTCTTC	CASSIDSGRANEQFF
15	.	TRBD1	TRBV18	TRBJ1-2	TGTGCCAGCTCAGCTACGGGACAGGGGGCGGATGGCTACACCTTC	CASSATGQGADGYTF
15	.	TRBD2	TRBV19	TRBJ2-2	TGTGCCAGCTGGGAGGGTGCCAGTTACACCGGGGAGCTGTTTTTT	CASWEGASYTGELFF
13	.	.	TRBV5-6	TRBJ2-5	TGTGCCAGCAGCTCCTATTTCCAAGAGACCCAGTACTTC	CASSSYFQETQYF
14	.	.	TRBV4-3	TRBJ1-2	TGCGCCAGCAGAAGTATCGGGGAATCCTATGGCTACACCTTC	CASRSIGESYGYTF
14	.	.	TRBV6-1	TRBJ1-2	TGTGCCAGCAGTGCACAGGGAGTCGGGTATGGCTACACCTTC	CASSAQGVGYGYTF
16	.	.	TRBV9	TRBJ2-1	TGTGCCAGCAGCGTTCGGAGTAGCGGAACCTACAATGAGCAGTTCTTC	CASSVRSSGTYNEQFF
16	.	TRBD2	TRBV18	TRBJ2-2	TGTGCCAGCTCACCACCTTCCCTAGCGGGAGTCGGGGAGCTGTTTTTT	CASSPPSLAGVGELFF
14	few	.	TRBV6-5	TRBJ1-5	TGTGCCAGCAAGCGGGGTGTGGGAACTCAGCCCCAGCATTTT	CASKRGVGTQPQHF
15	few	.	TRBV30	TRBJ1-4	TGTGCCTGGAGTCGGCAGACCCAGCGGGGTGAAAAACTGTTTTTT	CAWSRQTQRGEKLFF
15	.	.	TRBV6-5	TRBJ2-7	TGTGCCAGCAGTTACGCGCGTTCAGGGACCTACGAGCAGTACTTC	CASSYARSGTYEQYF
14	.	TRBD1	TRBV5-1	TRBJ1-1	TGCGCCAGCAGCATGACAGGGGCTTACACTGAAGCTTTCTTT	CASSMTGAYTEAFF
14	.	.	TRBV15	TRBJ1-1	TGTGCCACCAGCAGCGGTGGGGGGGCGACTGAAGCTTTCTTT	CATSSGGGATEAFF
14	.	.	TRBV19	TRBJ1-2	TGTGCCAGTAGTATAGGAGTCTCCAACTATGGCTACACCTTC	CASSIGVSNYGYTF
16	.	TRBD2	TRBV19	TRBJ2-1	TGTGCCACGGGGTTCCCTAGCGGGAGCTCCTACAATGAGCAGTTCTTC	CATGFPSGSSYNEQFF